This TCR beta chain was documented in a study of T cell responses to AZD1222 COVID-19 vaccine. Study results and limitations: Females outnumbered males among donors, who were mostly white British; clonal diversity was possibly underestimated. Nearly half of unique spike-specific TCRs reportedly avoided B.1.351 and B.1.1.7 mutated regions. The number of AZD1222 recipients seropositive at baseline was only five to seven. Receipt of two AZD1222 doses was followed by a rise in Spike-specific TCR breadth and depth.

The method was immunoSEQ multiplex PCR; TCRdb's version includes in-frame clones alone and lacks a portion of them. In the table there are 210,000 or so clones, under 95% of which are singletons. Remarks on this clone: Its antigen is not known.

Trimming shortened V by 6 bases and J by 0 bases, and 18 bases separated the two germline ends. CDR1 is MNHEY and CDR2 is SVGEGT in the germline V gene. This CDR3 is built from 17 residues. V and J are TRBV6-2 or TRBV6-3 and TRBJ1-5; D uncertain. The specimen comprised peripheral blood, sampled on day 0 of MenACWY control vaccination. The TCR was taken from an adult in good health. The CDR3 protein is CASSRIGGFNSNQPQHF. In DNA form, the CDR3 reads TGTGCCAGCAGCCGAATAGGAGGGTTCAATAGCAATCAGCCCCAGCATTTT.